This T cell receptor (beta chain) was captured in a study of T cell repertoires in cytomegalovirus infection. Study-level background: Matching HLA type, along with CMV infection, was indicated by public TCR beta signatures.

In TCRdb, the reads were re-called with MiXCR into one record per CDR3 protein. The sample comprises 250,000 or so distinct CDR3 sequences, about a sixth of which are singletons, and around 43% rests with the top ten. A remark on this clonotype: Its target is unknown.

Points from the study as a whole: Individuals carrying CMV plus the relevant HLA were identified by cumulative frequency of public TCR beta families.

Germline CDR1 is LNHDA and CDR2 is SQIVND (reference sequence). Trimming took off 10 bases at V and 3 bases at J, with 19 bases between the two ends. The CDR3 loop spans 14 amino acids. Material: CD8+ T cells from PBMCs. This chain links TRBV19 with TRBJ2-7; perhaps TRBD2 as D (6 bases). This clonotype originated in a human donor in good health (CMV status not recorded). Some clones in this sample may be carry-over from other donors' samples. CDR3 in DNA: TGTGCCACCTCGGCCGGGACTCCCTTCTACGAGCAGTACTTC. As protein: CATSAGTPFYEQYF.